This TCR beta chain was identified during a study of regulatory T cells in long-lasting Graves disease. Study overall: Antithyroid drug exposure in newly diagnosed Graves' patients had lasted under 3 months.

The CDR3 has 12 amino acids. Germline-derived CDR1 and CDR2 are MNHEY and SMNVEV (reference sequence). Trimming cost V 5 bases and J 3 bases, with 4 bases left between them. Study-wide findings and caveats: Lower TCR diversity characterized persistent Graves' patients relative to newly diagnosed patients.

In the case of this clonotype: Its antigen is as yet unknown.

Time point of the sample: newly diagnosed GD, antithyroid drugs for less than 3 months. Scientists built the TCR library using RNA that was extracted from PBMCs. Building the TCR beta libraries relied on iRepertoire HTBI primers, and CDR3 regions underwent Arm-PCR. In the original workflow: Segment identification across samples yielded 60 or so TRBV and roughly 14 TRBJ segments. TCRdb called the multiplex PCR reads again in MiXCR, with one record for every CDR3 protein. The V and J calls come from TCRdb's annotation, not from the publication. The sample yields roughly 380,000 distinct CDR3 sequences, 15% seen once.

The receptor comes from a female donor with Graves disease. The chain links TRBV27 to TRBJ2-2, with D hard to call. The source was peripheral blood mononuclear cells (PBMCs), collected at new diagnosis, from a patient treated with antithyroid drugs. The CDR3 coding sequence is TGTGCCAGCAGTGAATACACCGGGGAGCTGTTTTTT. Protein: CASSEYTGELFF.